These T cell receptor beta chains were read from a single sample in a study of kidney transplant recipient with SARS-CoV-2 infection. One entry per CDR3 protein, called by TCRdb with MiXCR from the reads. The sample contains some 220,000 distinct CDR3 sequences, under 30% of which appear only once. The sample in question was a blood sample, obtained at baseline and on day 111 from a kidney transplant recipient. The receptors shown here come from a male patient aged 25-45 years who had COVID-19 and was a kidney transplant recipient. Some T cells may trace back to the graft donor. Each CDR3 is given with its conserved first and last residue. The order of the fields is V gene, clone size, D gene, J gene, CDR3 DNA, CDR3 protein. A D gene is named only where the DNA matches it firmly. Clone sizes are given selectively: once, few, many, or a class where the clone is expanded.

V gene: TRBV11-3; clone size: many; D gene: NA; J gene: TRBJ2-7; CDR3 DNA: TGTGCCAGCAGCTTAAGGGGTTTGGACGAGCAGTACTTC; CDR3 protein: CASSLRGLDEQYF
V gene: TRBV20-1; clone size: NA; D gene: NA; J gene: TRBJ2-7; CDR3 DNA: TGCAGTGCTCGAGGCGGCATCGAGGGGTACTACGAGCAGTACTTC; CDR3 protein: CSARGGIEGYYEQYF
V gene: TRBV28; clone size: many; D gene: NA; J gene: TRBJ1-5; CDR3 DNA: TGTGCCAACGGGATGAGGGAATTAGGGAATCAGCCCCAGCATTTT; CDR3 protein: CANGMRELGNQPQHF
V gene: TRBV5-5; clone size: NA; D gene: NA; J gene: TRBJ2-1; CDR3 DNA: TGTGCCAGCAGCTTCGCCTACTACAATGAGCAGTTCTTC; CDR3 protein: CASSFAYYNEQFF
V gene: TRBV5-8; clone size: many; D gene: NA; J gene: TRBJ1-2; CDR3 DNA: TGTGCCAGCAAAGGTCTTCATCCACGAAAGACCTATGGCTACACCTTC; CDR3 protein: CASKGLHPRKTYGYTF
V gene: TRBV20-1; clone size: many; D gene: NA; J gene: TRBJ1-5; CDR3 DNA: TGCAGTGCTAGTTCTGGGGGCAATCAGCCCCAGCATTTT; CDR3 protein: CSASSGGNQPQHF
V gene: TRBV5-5; clone size: few; D gene: NA; J gene: TRBJ2-4; CDR3 DNA: TGTGCCAGCAGCTTGGGGGGTACCAAAAACATTCAGTACTTC; CDR3 protein: CASSLGGTKNIQYF
V gene: TRBV3-1; clone size: NA; D gene: NA; J gene: TRBJ2-5; CDR3 DNA: TGTGCCGGCAGCCTGAGAGTTCCCATTTCTTTCTCTGAGACCCAGTACTTC; CDR3 protein: CAGSLRVPISFSETQYF
V gene: TRBV11-3; clone size: many; D gene: NA; J gene: TRBJ2-7; CDR3 DNA: TGTGCCAGCAGCTTCGATGGTATGGAGGTACCGGTGTACGAGCAGTACTTC; CDR3 protein: CASSFDGMEVPVYEQYF
V gene: TRBV3-1; clone size: many; D gene: NA; J gene: TRBJ2-2; CDR3 DNA: TGTGCCAGCAGCAACAACAGTCCCATTTCAGGCTTGACCGGGGAGCTGTTTTTT; CDR3 protein: CASSNNSPISGLTGELFF
V gene: TRBV19; clone size: many; D gene: NA; J gene: TRBJ1-1; CDR3 DNA: TGTGCCAGTCGCCCAAATAACAGGAACACTGAAGCTTTCTTT; CDR3 protein: CASRPNNRNTEAFF
V gene: TRBV5-1; clone size: many; D gene: NA; J gene: TRBJ2-5; CDR3 DNA: TGCGCCAGCAGCTTGGGGGCGGGGTACCAAGAGACCCAGTACTTC; CDR3 protein: CASSLGAGYQETQYF
V gene: TRBV20-1; clone size: many; D gene: NA; J gene: TRBJ2-2; CDR3 DNA: TGCAGTGCTAGAGCAGGGGGGGCTGGGGCCGGGGAGCTGTTTTTT; CDR3 protein: CSARAGGAGAGELFF
V gene: TRBV24-1; clone size: many; D gene: TRBD2; J gene: TRBJ2-1; CDR3 DNA: TGTGCCACCAGACTAGCGGGAAACAATGAGCAGTTCTTC; CDR3 protein: CATRLAGNNEQFF
V gene: TRBV7-9; clone size: many; D gene: NA; J gene: TRBJ2-7; CDR3 DNA: TGTGCCAGCAGCTCAAACAGAGGACTATCCTACGAGCAGTACTTC; CDR3 protein: CASSSNRGLSYEQYF